These 32 T cell receptor beta chains were all obtained from the same sample, sequenced in a study of regulatory T cells in long-lasting Graves disease. Investigators prepared the TCR beta libraries by applying iRepertoire HTBI primers and Arm-PCR of CDR3 regions. MiXCR, applied by TCRdb to the multiplex PCR reads, yields one record per CDR3 protein. The sample shows a few hundred thousand distinct CDR3 sequences, approximately 15% of them seen only once. The time point here: newly diagnosed GD, antithyroid drugs for less than 3 months. Generation of the TCR library employed RNA extracted from PBMCs. The data were also submitted as part of a second study, on T cells in Graves' hyperthyroidism and ophthalmopathy.

The sequences come from peripheral blood mononuclear cells (PBMCs), collected at new diagnosis, from a patient treated with antithyroid drugs. Receptor source: a woman aged 35 to 49 with Graves disease.

The chain links TRBV5-1 to TRBJ2-1; D is ambiguous. Germline assignment: CDR1 SGHRS and CDR2 YFSETQ. V was pared by 0 bases and J by 8 bases, with 18 bases between. CDR3 length equals 16 residues. CDR3 region: CASSLGGRRPLDEQFF. DNA of the CDR3: TGCGCCAGCAGCTTGGGTGGCAGACGACCCCTAGATGAGCAGTTCTTC.

This clonotype was observed at least ten times. The chain carries TRBV7-2 and TRBJ2-3, with 9 bases aligning to TRBD2. The V segment lost 5 bases and the J segment 4 bases; nucleotides outside the gene matches: 13. CDR3 size: 17 residues. The germline gives CDR1 SGHTA, CDR2 FQGNSA. The CDR3 bases are TGTGCCAGCAGCCCCAATTTTAGCGGGAGTGGCTCAGATACGCAGTATTTT. Translation gives CASSPNFSGSGSDTQYF. The full variable domain, completed using reference TRBV7-2 and TRBJ2-3, is GAGVSQSPSNKVTEKGKDVELRCDPISGHTALYWYRQSLGQGLEFLIYFQGNSAPDKSGLPSDRFSAERTGGSVSTLTIQRTQQEDSAVYLCASSPNFSGSGSDTQYFGPGTRLTVL.

The chain joins TRBV2 to TRBJ2-1, with 10 bases lining up with TRBD2. Germline CDR1 reads SNHLY; CDR2 reads FYNNEI. The CDR3 is 18 residues long. J was trimmed by 0 bases and V by 1 base; bases with no gene match: 6. In nucleotides, the CDR3 is TGTGCCAGCAGTGAAGGGACTAGCGGAGGGAGCTCCTACAATGAGCAGTTCTTC. The encoded protein is CASSEGTSGGSSYNEQFF.

This chain links TRBV7-9 with TRBJ2-3; D is unresolved. The CDR3 consists of 16 residues. The V end was cut by 1 base, the J end by 0 bases, with 11 bases between. Per germline, CDR1 SEHNR and CDR2 FQNEAQ (reference sequence). This CDR3 is CASSLGGQTSTDTQYF. The CDR3 DNA reads as TGTGCCAGCAGCTTAGGTGGGCAGACTAGCACAGATACGCAGTATTTT.

This clonotype was seen a handful of times. The V call is TRBV29-1, the J call TRBJ2-1; D gene unclear. CDR3 size: 9 residues. The germline V gene encodes CDR1 SQVTM and CDR2 ANQGSEA. The V and J ends lost 5 bases and 15 bases respectively, with 11 bases between them. The CDR3, as DNA: TGCAGCGTTAGGCCCGGTTGGTTCTTC. Translated, it gives CSVRPGWFF.

In this sample, this clonotype turned up many times. The J gene is TRBJ1-6, the V gene TRBV4-1, with unresolved D. This CDR3 region has 13 residues. Trimming removed 0 bases from V and 8 bases from J, with 5 bases in between. CDR1 is MGHRA and CDR2 is YSYEKL in the germline V gene. DNA of the CDR3: TGCGCCAGCAGCCAAGAGCCTGATTCACCCCTCCACTTT. Translating gives CASSQEPDSPLHF.

In its sample, this clonotype was seen a few times. A far larger clone is one nucleotide away, so this likely arose from a read error. The J gene is TRBJ2-5, the V gene TRBV12-3 or TRBV12-4; the match to TRBD1 covers 7 bases. This CDR3 has 15 amino acids. For the CDR3, the DNA is TGTGCCAGCAGCGACACAGGGGATAGGGACAATGAGCAGCTCTTC. It specifies CASSDTGDRDNEQLF.

This clonotype was seen at least ten times. This chain links TRBV19 with TRBJ2-1; D not resolved. Germline values: CDR1 LNHDA, CDR2 SQIVND (reference sequence). The CDR3 runs 13 residues. V dropped 1 base and J dropped 5 bases, with 6 bases sitting between them. CDR3 region: CASSIVTNNEQFF. The CDR3 DNA reads as TGTGCCAGTAGTATAGTCACTAACAATGAGCAGTTCTTC.

V is TRBV5-4 and J is TRBJ2-1; the D is unclear. The V and J ends lost 0 bases and 0 bases respectively, with 10 bases between them. This CDR3 contains 16 residues. The germline CDR1 and CDR2 sequences are SGHNT and YYREEE (reference sequence). The CDR3, as DNA: TGTGCCAGCAGCTTGGAGGCGGTAAGCTCCTACAATGAGCAGTTCTTC. As protein: CASSLEAVSSYNEQFF.

V gene TRBV11-3 combines with J gene TRBJ2-3; 8 bases align to TRBD2. CDR1 and CDR2 (germline): SGHNT, YENEEA. With V trimmed by 5 bases and J by 0 bases, 7 bases remained unmatched. This CDR3 is built from 16 residues. The CDR3 nucleotides read TGTGCCAGCAGCCCGGGGGGGACGGCTAGCACAGATACGCAGTATTTT. As protein: CASSPGGTASTDTQYF.

The chain links TRBV6-2 or TRBV6-3 to TRBJ2-5; a possible D gene is TRBD2 (5 bases). This CDR3 contains 13 residues. Per germline, CDR1 MNHEY and CDR2 SVGEGT. The V gene lost 10 bases and the J gene lost 3 bases, with 15 bases spanning the gap. The CDR3 sequence: CANESHGEETQYF. CDR3 DNA sequence: TGTGCCAACGAGTCCCACGGGGAAGAGACCCAGTACTTC.

This clonotype was counted ten times or more. This sequence joins TRBV20-1 and TRBJ1-2, with TRBD1 as a possible D gene (6 bases). Trimming shortened V by 7 bases and J by 7 bases, and 16 bases separated the two germline ends. The CDR3 spans 12 residues. The germline CDR1 and CDR2 sequences are DFQATT and SNEGSKA (reference sequence). In DNA form, the CDR3 reads TGCAGTGTTGCATCGGGGGCGCGTGGCTACACCTTC. This sequence encodes CSVASGARGYTF.

This clonotype was observed at least ten times. This sequence joins TRBV28 and TRBJ2-7; 8 bases map to TRBD2. The trim removed 2 bases at V and 2 bases at J, leaving 2 bases unmatched. Germline CDR1 and CDR2: MDHEN and SYDVKM. The CDR3 spans 14 residues. The chain's CDR3 is CASSLPGLAYEQYF. Here the CDR3 DNA reads TGTGCCAGCAGTTTACCGGGACTAGCCTACGAGCAGTACTTC.

Points on this clonotype: A much larger clone sits a single nucleotide away, making a read error possible. CDR3 amino acids: CSVGGRANTETFF. CDR3 bases: TGCAGCGTTGGGGGCAGGGCGAACACTGAAACTTTCTTT. The rearrangement uses TRBV29-1 and TRBJ1-1, with D perhaps TRBD1 (5 bases). The CDR3 runs to 13 residues. Germline V CDR1 and CDR2: SQVTM, ANQGSEA.

This clonotype was found many times. The chain uses TRBV27 and TRBJ2-7; tentatively, D is TRBD1 or TRBD2 (5 bases each). Germline V lookup: CDR1 MNHEY, CDR2 SMNVEV (reference sequence). The CDR3 has 17 amino acids. V shed 2 bases and J shed 6 bases, with 23 bases lying between them. For the CDR3, the DNA is TGTGCCAGCAGTTTACGGCCGGGTCGGGACCCCAAGGGCGAGCAGTACTTC. Amino acids: CASSLRPGRDPKGEQYF.

This clonotype was counted at least ten times. A junction end diverges from the germline sequence, so it may reflect a read error. The chain couples TRBV5-1 to TRBJ2-5; 10 positions match TRBD1. There are 14 residues in the CDR3. Germline CDR1 and CDR2: SGHRS and YFSETQ. The CDR3: CASSHRTGGETQYF. The DNA for the CDR3 is TGTGCCAGCAGCCACCGGACAGGGGGAGAGACCCAGTACTTC. Complete variable domain (other parts from reference TRBV5-1 and TRBJ2-5): KAGVTQTPRYLIKTRGQQVTLSCSPISGHRSVSWYQQTPGQGLQFLFEYFSETQRNKGNFPGRFSGRQFSNSRSEMNVSTLELGDSALYLCASSHRTGGETQYFGPGTRLLVL.

This clonotype was observed at least ten times. The chain combines TRBV12-5 with TRBJ2-5; a weak D match, TRBD1 (6 bases). V was pared by 0 bases and J by 1 base, with 15 bases between. Germline V CDR1 and CDR2: LGHNT, FRNRAP. The CDR3 covers 17 residues. The CDR3 nucleotides read TGTGCTAGTGGTTTGGTACGGAAAGTAGGGGGCCAAGAGACCCAGTACTTC. Protein product: CASGLVRKVGGQETQYF.

There are many counts of this clonotype. The chain combines TRBV29-1 with TRBJ2-1; 9 nucleotides align to TRBD2. J was trimmed by 6 bases and V by 0 bases; bases with no gene match: 9. This CDR3 has 16 residues. Germline V lookup: CDR1 SQVTM, CDR2 ANQGSEA. The CDR3 spells CSVEDQGLAGRNEQFF. The CDR3, as DNA: TGCAGCGTTGAAGATCAGGGTCTAGCGGGACGCAATGAGCAGTTCTTC.

V gene TRBV19 combines with J gene TRBJ2-2; tentative D call: TRBD2 (6 bases). This CDR3 is 13 amino acids long. The germline V gene encodes CDR1 LNHDA and CDR2 SQIVND (reference sequence). V lost 1 base and J lost 6, with 6 bases in between. The CDR3 DNA reads TGTGCCAGTAGTATAGGGGGGGCCGGGGAGCTGTTTTTT. Translating it yields CASSIGGAGELFF.

The table lists this clonotype with a count of one. This may come from a read error, since a much larger clone is one base off. V usage is TRBV11-3 and J usage is TRBJ2-2; TRBD1 might be the D (6 bases). Germline V CDR1 and CDR2: SGHNT, YENEEA. The CDR3 is 15 amino acids. Trimming left V 5 bases short and J 7 bases short, with 17 bases between. The CDR3 loop is CASSLGQGLLGELFF. For the CDR3, the DNA is TGTGCCAGCAGCCTGGGGCAGGGGTTACTCGGGGAGCTGTTTTTT.

The table lists this clonotype with many counts. The J gene is TRBJ2-7, the V gene TRBV28; 7 nucleotides align to TRBD1. The length of the CDR3 is 15 residues. V lost 6 bases to trimming and J lost 0 bases; unmatched junction nucleotides: 8. Looked up from germline, CDR1 is MDHEN and CDR2 is SYDVKM. CDR3 amino acids: CASSTPGQSSYEQYF. In DNA, the CDR3 is TGTGCCAGCAGCACACCGGGACAGTCCTCCTACGAGCAGTACTTC.

J is TRBJ2-1 and V is TRBV20-1; the match to TRBD2 covers 7 bases. The V and J ends lost 0 bases and 2 bases, in that order; junction bases with no gene match: 10. CDR1 DFQATT and CDR2 SNEGSKA come from the germline V gene (reference sequence). This CDR3 region has 17 residues. This CDR3 is CSARDALSGSPYNEQFF. Here the CDR3 DNA reads TGCAGTGCTAGAGATGCACTTAGCGGGTCACCCTACAATGAGCAGTTCTTC.

This clonotype was recorded many times. The chain links TRBV7-2 to TRBJ2-5; perhaps TRBD1 as D (5 bases). The V and J ends lost 5 bases and 4 bases respectively, with 17 bases between them. The germline CDR1 and CDR2 sequences are SGHTA and FQGNSA. CDR3 length: 15 amino acids. DNA for the CDR3: TGTGCCAGCAGCAAGCGACAGTCCTCCGGAGAGACCCAGTACTTC. Translation: CASSKRQSSGETQYF.

The CDR3 coding sequence is TGCGCCAGCAGCCCCGGGACAGTTGAAGCTTTCTTT. It encodes CASSPGTVEAFF. The gene calls are TRBV5-1 and TRBJ1-1, with 7 bases that match TRBD1. CDR3 length: 12 amino acids. The germline V gene has CDR1 SGHRS and CDR2 YFSETQ. With V trimmed by 4 bases and J by 7 bases, 4 bases remained unmatched.

This chain connects TRBV19 to TRBJ2-6; D gene uncertain. CDR3 length equals 15 residues. The germline gives CDR1 LNHDA, CDR2 SQIVND (reference sequence). V was cut by 5 bases and J by 0 bases, with 8 bases left in between. The CDR3 region has the DNA TGTGCCAGTAGTCCTATCTACTCTGGGGCCAACGTCCTGACTTTC. Its protein is CASSPIYSGANVLTF.

This clonotype was observed many times. V is TRBV11-2 and J is TRBJ2-1; a possible D gene is TRBD2 (7 bases). This CDR3 has 17 residues. Germline CDR1 reads SGHAT; CDR2 reads FQNNGV. Trimming removed 4 bases at V and 8 bases at J, with 24 bases between. CDR3 residues: CASSSQGTGTNPDEQFF. CDR3 nucleotides: TGTGCCAGCAGCTCGCAGGGGACCGGGACTAATCCGGATGAGCAGTTCTTC. The entire variable domain, with the rest obtained from reference TRBV11-2 and TRBJ2-1, is as follows: EAGVAQSPRYKIIEKRQSVAFWCNPISGHATLYWYQQILGQGPKLLIQFQNNGVVDDSQLPKDRFSAERLKGVDSTLKIQPAKLEDSAVYLCASSSQGTGTNPDEQFFGPGTRLTVL.

The chain combines TRBV15 with TRBJ2-1; 7 nucleotides line up with TRBD2. This CDR3 is built from 16 residues. Trimming at V came to 1 base and at J to 5 bases, leaving 8 bases not matched to a gene. Germline V gene sequence: CDR1 LNHNV, CDR2 YYDKDF (reference sequence). CDR3 in amino acids: CATSRGGTTIDNEQFF. Written as DNA, the CDR3 is TGTGCCACCAGCAGAGGGGGGACTACAATCGACAATGAGCAGTTCTTC.

Comments on this clonotype: A far larger clone is just one base off, so this is likely a read error. V and J are TRBV2 and TRBJ2-1; TRBD2 agrees at 9 bases. TRBJ2-3 matches the DNA end more closely, so the J call is doubtful. The CDR3 is 16 amino acids. Germline CDR1 SNHLY, CDR2 FYNNEI. The CDR3 here is CASSGPASGMRDTQYF. DNA of the CDR3: TGTGCCAGCAGCGGCCCCGCTAGCGGGATGAGAGATACGCAGTATTTT.

This clonotype was recorded a few times. One junction end does not reproduce the germline sequence, and a read error may be involved. The chain links TRBV5-6 to TRBJ1-2, with D hard to call. Germline assignment: CDR1 SGHDT and CDR2 YYEEEE. The CDR3 has 13 residues. The CDR3 is CASNLVDDDGYTF. The CDR3 nucleotides are TGTGCCAGCAACTTGGTGGACGACGATGGCTACACCTTC.

In regard to this clonotype: This is likely a read error, given that the CDR3 carries no conserved phenylalanine or tryptophan at its end. The rearrangement joins TRBV2 to TRBJ2-1, with D maybe TRBD2 (6 bases). Germline CDR1 and CDR2: SNHLY and FYNNEI. V lost 5 bases and J lost 5, with 25 bases in between. The CDR3 is 18 amino acids. CDR3 loop: CASSSTKNPGTSNNEQFL. The CDR3 coding sequence is TGTGCCAGCAGTTCCACAAAAAACCCCGGGACTTCTAACAATGAGCAGTTCCTC.

This clonotype has ten or more counts. The chain uses TRBV14 and TRBJ1-3; D remains unclear. There are 16 residues in the CDR3. Between the trimmed V and J ends, which lost 1 base and 5 bases, there was a span of 15 bases. Germline lookup yields CDR1 SGHDN and CDR2 FVKESK. The CDR3 nucleotides are TGTGCCAGCAGCCAAGCCGGAGTGGAATCGAGAAACACCATATATTTT. Its protein is CASSQAGVESRNTIYF.

The table lists this clonotype with many counts. The chain uses TRBV2 and TRBJ2-3; TRBD2 might be the D (6 bases). Germline V gives CDR1 SNHLY, CDR2 FYNNEI. V lost 8 bases and J 4 bases, leaving 16 bases between the germline ends. The CDR3 extends over 14 amino acids. This CDR3 is CASSRALAADTQYF. CDR3 nucleotides: TGTGCCAGCTCCCGAGCACTAGCAGCAGATACGCAGTATTTT.